One and the same sample provided the 15 T cell receptor beta chains below, sequenced in a study of shared clonotypes between healthy human individuals. Only in-frame clones appear in the TCRdb table, and some are missing; sequencing was by immunoSEQ multiplex PCR. Seen here are 760,000 or so clones, around 96% observed once, and the top ten hold 0.2% to 0.25%. CD45RO negativity and positive selection for CCR7 defined naive CD8 cells, a population that excluded terminally differentiated effector memory CD45RA+ cells. Material: naive CD8+ T cells sorted from blood. The receptor set was obtained from a man aged 25-45 years in good health.

The chain employs TRBV7-9 and TRBJ2-1; 13 nucleotides align to TRBD2. The CDR3 loop spans 17 amino acids. Germline V gives CDR1 SEHNR, CDR2 FQNEAQ (reference sequence). Losses at the gene ends were 0 bases for V and 3 bases for J; bases not matched to a gene: 2. The chain's CDR3 is CASSLAGLAGNYNEQFF. The CDR3 region has the DNA TGTGCCAGCAGCTTAGCGGGACTAGCGGGGAACTACAATGAGCAGTTCTTC.

The J gene is TRBJ2-3, the V gene TRBV13; D perhaps matches TRBD1 (5 bases). Germline V gene sequence: CDR1 PRHDT, CDR2 FYEKMQ (reference sequence). The CDR3 loop spans 13 amino acids. V gave up 5 bases and J gave up 4 bases, with 10 bases separating them. CDR3 DNA sequence: TGTGCCAGCAGCGCCTTAGGGGCAGATACGCAGTATTTT. Its protein is CASSALGADTQYF.

This clone was counted a few times. The chain uses TRBV29-1 and TRBJ2-7; D remains unclear. This CDR3 spans 14 amino acids. Trimming cost V 3 bases and J 0 bases, with 12 bases left between them. Germline V gene data show CDR1 as SQVTM and CDR2 as ANQGSEA. This CDR3 is CSVDLGQGSYEQYF. The DNA of the CDR3 is TGCAGCGTTGATCTTGGGCAAGGCTCCTACGAGCAGTACTTC.

This sequence joins TRBV11-2 and TRBJ2-6; 7 bases fit TRBD2. Germline assignment: CDR1 SGHAT and CDR2 FQNNGV. This CDR3 spans 20 amino acids. Losses at the gene ends were 0 bases for V and 0 bases for J; bases not matched to a gene: 11. Written as DNA, the CDR3 is TGTGCCAGCAGCTTAGATTATTTTGGGGAGGGCCCCTCTGGGGCCAACGTCCTGACTTTC. Its protein is CASSLDYFGEGPSGANVLTF.

The rearrangement joins TRBV27 to TRBJ2-7, with 10 nucleotides matching TRBD1. Losses at the gene ends were 6 bases for V and 6 bases for J; bases not matched to a gene: 8. CDR3 length equals 14 residues. CDR1 and CDR2 (germline): MNHEY, SMNVEV (reference sequence). CDR3 region: CASRRQGAMSEQYF. CDR3 in DNA: TGTGCCAGCAGGAGACAGGGGGCGATGTCCGAGCAGTACTTC.

J is TRBJ2-3 and V is TRBV5-5; no reliable D call. The germline V gene encodes CDR1 SGHKS and CDR2 YYEKEE (reference sequence). The CDR3 totals 13 residues. V lost 4 bases and J 3 bases, leaving 9 bases between the germline ends. DNA of the CDR3: TGTGCCAGCAGCCGATGGGATACAGATACGCAGTATTTT. It translates to CASSRWDTDTQYF.

This chain connects TRBV5-6 to TRBJ2-1; 12 bases map to TRBD2. V lost 0 bases to trimming and J lost 10 bases; unmatched junction nucleotides: 5. This CDR3 spans 15 amino acids. From germline, CDR1 is SGHDT and CDR2 YYEEEE. The CDR3 protein is CASSLALAGGEEQFF. CDR3 sequence (DNA): TGTGCCAGCAGCTTGGCGCTAGCGGGAGGGGAGGAGCAGTTCTTC.

The J gene is TRBJ2-7, the V gene TRBV7-8, with 7 bases fitting TRBD2. Germline CDR1 and CDR2: SGHVS and FQNEAQ. CDR3 size: 15 residues. The junction had 12 bases not matched to a gene; V was cut back by 5 bases and J by 5 bases. The CDR3 loop is CASSAEVPGGDEQYF. For the CDR3, the DNA is TGTGCCAGCAGCGCAGAGGTCCCGGGAGGAGACGAGCAGTACTTC.

This chain connects TRBV7-2 to TRBJ2-1; TRBD2 matches 13 bases. From germline, CDR1 is SGHTA and CDR2 FQGNSA. V was pared by 4 bases and J by 14 bases, with 8 bases of the junction left unmatched. The CDR3 is 14 residues long. The CDR3 nucleotides are TGTGCCAGCAGCTGGGCCGGGACTAGCGGGACGGAGTTCTTC. Encoded protein: CASSWAGTSGTEFF. The full variable domain, completed using reference TRBV7-2 and TRBJ2-1, is GAGVSQSPSNKVTEKGKDVELRCDPISGHTALYWYRQSLGQGLEFLIYFQGNSAPDKSGLPSDRFSAERTGGSVSTLTIQRTQQEDSAVYLCASSWAGTSGTEFFGPGTRLTVL.

CDR3 region: CASSLALDQPQHF. The CDR3 DNA sequence: TGTGCCAGCAGCTTAGCGCTTGATCAGCCCCAGCATTTT. The chain recombines TRBV7-2 with TRBJ1-5; no firm D call. Germline values: CDR1 SGHTA, CDR2 FQGNSA. The CDR3 has 13 amino acids. Trimming stripped 0 bases from V and 5 bases from J, with 5 bases between.

The rearrangement links TRBV5-1 to TRBJ1-1, with 11 bases that match TRBD1. After removal of 3 bases from V and 6 bases from J, the junction contained 4 bases not matched to a gene. The CDR3 is made up of 14 amino acids. CDR1 and CDR2 from the germline V gene are SGHRS and YFSETQ. Here the CDR3 DNA reads TGCGCCAGCAGCTCGGACAGGGGGCGGGCTGAAGCTTTCTTT. Protein product: CASSSDRGRAEAFF. Based on the CDR3 plus reference TRBV5-1 and TRBJ1-1, the full variable domain is KAGVTQTPRYLIKTRGQQVTLSCSPISGHRSVSWYQQTPGQGLQFLFEYFSETQRNKGNFPGRFSGRQFSNSRSEMNVSTLELGDSALYLCASSSDRGRAEAFFGQGTRLTVV.

The J gene is TRBJ2-3, the V gene TRBV15, with a possible D match to TRBD2 (5 bases). The CDR3 runs 15 residues. Germline-derived CDR1 and CDR2 are LNHNV and YYDKDF (reference sequence). V was shortened by 5 bases and J by 4 bases, with 16 bases between the two germline ends. This CDR3 reads CATSGLILGPDTQYF. DNA of the CDR3: TGTGCCACCAGCGGACTTATCCTCGGACCAGATACGCAGTATTTT. Variable domain in full (rest from reference TRBV15 and TRBJ2-3): DAMVIQNPRYQVTQFGKPVTLSCSQTLNHNVMYWYQQKSSQAPKLLFHYYDKDFNNEADTPDNFQSRRPNTSFCFLDIRSPGLGDTAMYLCATSGLILGPDTQYFGPGTRLTVL.

This clone appeared a single time. The gene calls are TRBV15 and TRBJ2-5, with 7 bases fitting TRBD2. The V gene end was trimmed by 1 base and the J gene end by 4 bases; junction bases not matched to a gene: 9. The germline V gene encodes CDR1 LNHNV and CDR2 YYDKDF (reference sequence). CDR3 length equals 16 residues. The CDR3 is CATSRGAGRDVETQYF. The CDR3 DNA is TGTGCCACCAGCAGAGGAGCGGGAAGGGATGTAGAGACCCAGTACTTC.

This clone came up once. The chain has TRBV9 and TRBJ1-2; no clear D. CDR1 SGDLS and CDR2 YYNGEE come from the germline V gene. With 2 bases removed from V and 7 bases from J, the gap between germline ends came to 9 bases. CDR3 size: 12 residues. CDR3: CASSVGVAGYTF. The CDR3 DNA is TGTGCCAGCAGCGTGGGTGTCGCTGGCTACACCTTC. Complete variable domain (other parts from reference TRBV9 and TRBJ1-2): DSGVTQTPKHLITATGQRVTLRCSPRSGDLSVYWYQQSLDQGLQFLIQYYNGEERAKGNILERFSAQQFPDLHSELNLSSLELGDSALYFCASSVGVAGYTFGSGTRLTVV.

The chain joins TRBV15 to TRBJ2-7, with D possibly being TRBD2 (5 bases). Germline lookup yields CDR1 LNHNV and CDR2 YYDKDF (reference sequence). Between the trimmed V and J ends, which lost 4 bases and 3 bases, there was a span of 13 bases. The CDR3 spans 14 residues. The CDR3 DNA follows: TGTGCCACCAGCACCGGAGGTTTGGACTACGAGCAGTACTTC. It translates to CATSTGGLDYEQYF.